This T cell receptor (beta chain) comes out of a study of T cells after yellow fever vaccination. Points from the study as a whole: One caveat is that FACS-sorted repertoires could contain abundant clonotypes contaminating from the bulk population.

In regard to this clonotype: Its cognate antigen is unknown.

TCRdb ran MiXCR on the 5' RACE reads and lists one entry per CDR3 protein. The sample lists about 330,000 distinct CDR3 sequences; 4.1% were seen once. CDR3 size: 14 residues. V was shortened by 1 base and J by 4 bases, with 8 bases between the two germline ends. This TCR was recovered from a man aged 18 to 29 who received the YFV17D yellow fever vaccine. The specimen comprised PBMCs, sampled 5 days after the yellow fever booster vaccination. J is TRBJ2-1 and V is TRBV12-3 or TRBV12-4; D perhaps matches TRBD1 (6 bases). The CDR3 protein is CASSLVDRYNEQFF. DNA of the CDR3: TGTGCCAGCAGTTTAGTGGACAGATACAATGAGCAGTTCTTC.